Shown below are 8 T cell receptor beta chains from a single sample sequenced in a study of cytomegalovirus exposure and HLA in healthy donors. The data were produced by immunoSEQ multiplex PCR, yet TCRdb's version contains in-frame clones alone and is incomplete. The sample lists some 150,000 clones; roughly 89% were seen once. Sequenced sample: PBMCs. The receptors originated from a man younger than 30 in good health and CMV-seropositive.

The chain joins TRBV18 to TRBJ1-1; 7 positions match TRBD1. Per the germline V gene, CDR1 is KGHSH and CDR2 is LQKENI. This CDR3 region has 14 residues. V dropped 6 bases and J dropped 4; count of bases not matched to a gene: 8. The CDR3 loop is CASSLDRAGTEAFF. The CDR3 DNA reads as TGTGCCAGCTCCCTTGACAGGGCGGGCACTGAAGCTTTCTTT.

The rearrangement joins TRBV30 to TRBJ1-1; D is undetermined. This CDR3 is 14 amino acids long. Germline assignment: CDR1 GTSNPN and CDR2 SVGIG (reference sequence). Trimming left V 4 bases short and J 1 base short, with 13 bases between. The CDR3 region is CAWISGLSNTEAFF. In DNA form, the CDR3 reads TGTGCCTGGATCTCTGGGCTTTCGAACACTGAAGCTTTCTTT.

The chain is built from TRBV27 and TRBJ2-7; 8 nucleotides align to TRBD2. The CDR3 is 15 residues long. Germline loops: CDR1 MNHEY, CDR2 SMNVEV (reference sequence). V lost 4 bases, J lost 4 bases, and 9 bases stayed unmatched. The CDR3 DNA sequence: TGTGCCAGCAGTTCCTCGAGACTAGCGTTGTACGAGCAGTACTTC. Translation: CASSSSRLALYEQYF.

The rearrangement joins TRBV12-5 to TRBJ1-2; perhaps TRBD1 as D (6 bases). The germline V gene encodes CDR1 LGHNT and CDR2 FRNRAP. V lost 6 bases to trimming and J lost 1 base, with 24 bases between them. CDR3 length: 18 amino acids. CDR3 sequence: CASGISRDKGRNNYGYTF. For the CDR3, the DNA is TGTGCTAGTGGGATATCCCGGGACAAAGGGAGAAATAACTATGGCTACACCTTC.

The CDR3 DNA reads as TGTGCCAGCAACAGGGACCGGGCCAAACTGTTTTTT. It yields the protein CASNRDRAKLFF. The chain links TRBV2 to TRBJ1-4; the D gene is possibly TRBD1 (6 bases). V was cut by 7 bases and J by 11 bases, with 14 bases left in between. The CDR3 length is 12 residues. Looked up from germline, CDR1 is SNHLY and CDR2 is FYNNEI.

The rearrangement links TRBV6-1 to TRBJ2-3, with 7 bases that match TRBD1. CDR1 is MNHNS, CDR2 SASEGT, per germline. Trimming took 6 bases from V and 0 from J; bases not matched to a gene: 3. The CDR3 has 14 amino acids. In DNA, the CDR3 is TGTGCCAGCAGCAACAGGGGCAGCACAGATACGCAGTATTTT. This translates into CASSNRGSTDTQYF.

This sequence joins TRBV29-1 and TRBJ2-7, with 7 bases identical to TRBD2. The CDR3 has 15 amino acids. The V gene's germline CDR1 is SQVTM and CDR2 ANQGSEA. After removal of 1 base from V and 3 bases from J, the junction contained 9 bases not matched to a gene. The DNA for the CDR3 is TGCAGCGTTGAAGTTGGGGGGGACCGAGTCTACGAGCAGTACTTC. This gives the protein CSVEVGGDRVYEQYF.

The rearrangement links TRBV19 to TRBJ1-1; the match to TRBD1 covers 10 bases. The CDR3 covers 14 residues. Germline V gene data show CDR1 as LNHDA and CDR2 as SQIVND (reference sequence). The V segment lost 7 bases and the J segment 5 bases; nucleotides outside the gene matches: 7. For the CDR3, the DNA is TGTGCCAGTAACGTGGACAGGGGGAATACTGAAGCTTTCTTT. Its protein product is CASNVDRGNTEAFF.